This record looks at one T cell receptor (beta chain) sequence and its context. Its cognate antigen is unknown. This CDR3 has 14 residues. CDR1 and CDR2 from the germline V gene are SQVTM and ANQGSEA. Trimming shortened V by 2 bases and J by 2 bases, and 7 bases separated the two germline ends. Before the COVID-19 pandemic, during about 2011-2019, CD4+ T cells were taken from unexposed donors. The cells were cultured for about 10 days before CD4+ T cells were isolated. Assay used: immunoSEQ multiplex PCR; TCRdb lists only in-frame clones, some missing. The sample has 25,000 to 30,000 clones, approximately 80% seen once. The sample originates from a study of CD4 T cells in relation to SARS-CoV-2 and coronaviruses. Study summary: After approximately 10 days of antigen culture, PBMC TCR beta CDR3s were sequenced.

Source material: CD4+ T cells from PBMCs, cultured in vitro. The V and J genes are TRBV29-1 and TRBJ2-6, with D possibly matching TRBD2 (5 bases). The clonotype was recovered from a human donor in good health. CDR3 sequence: CSVEIGAGANVLTF. In DNA form, the CDR3 reads TGCAGCGTTGAAATCGGGGCTGGGGCCAACGTCCTGACTTTC. Together with reference TRBV29-1 and TRBJ2-6, the CDR3 gives the full variable domain: SAVISQKPSRDICQRGTSLTIQCQVDSQVTMMFWYRQQPGQSLTLIATANQGSEATYESGFVIDKFPISRPNLTFSTLTVSNMSPEDSSIYLCSVEIGAGANVLTFGAGSRLTVL.